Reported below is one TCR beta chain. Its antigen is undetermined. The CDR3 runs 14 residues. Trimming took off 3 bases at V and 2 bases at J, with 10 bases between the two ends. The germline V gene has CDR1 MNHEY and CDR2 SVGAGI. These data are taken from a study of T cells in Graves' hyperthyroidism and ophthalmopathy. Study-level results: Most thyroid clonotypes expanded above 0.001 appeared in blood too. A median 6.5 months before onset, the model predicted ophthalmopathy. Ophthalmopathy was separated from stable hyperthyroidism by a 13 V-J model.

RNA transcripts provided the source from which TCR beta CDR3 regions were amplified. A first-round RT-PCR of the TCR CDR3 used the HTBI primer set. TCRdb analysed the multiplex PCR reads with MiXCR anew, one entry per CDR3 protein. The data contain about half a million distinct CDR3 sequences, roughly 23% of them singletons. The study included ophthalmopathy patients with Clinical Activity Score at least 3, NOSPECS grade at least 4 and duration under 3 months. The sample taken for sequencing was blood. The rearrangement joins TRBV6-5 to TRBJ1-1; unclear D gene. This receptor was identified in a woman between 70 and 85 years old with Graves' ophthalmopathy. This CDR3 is CASSYVGRNTEAFF. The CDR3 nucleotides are TGTGCCAGCAGTTATGTCGGGCGAAACACTGAAGCTTTCTTT.